The 26 T cell receptor beta chains given below trace back to one sample, sequenced in a study of PD-L1 blockade in urothelial cancer. The time point denotes: pretreatment peripheral blood. Measured with immunoSEQ multiplex PCR; TCRdb has only the in-frame clones, and not every one. The table lists approximately 50,000 clones, approximately 88% of them singletons, with 1% to 1.5% in the top ten. The input for sequencing was PBMCs, taken around atezolizumab (anti-PD-L1) treatment. These receptors were obtained from a man over 45 with urothelial cancer.

V and J are TRBV9 and TRBJ2-5; D may be TRBD2 (6 bases). The CDR3 is 14 amino acids. In germline, CDR1 is SGDLS, CDR2 YYNGEE. V was clipped by 0 bases and J by 7 bases, with 13 bases between them. The DNA of the CDR3 is TGTGCCAGCAGCGTAGGGACCGGGAGTGGGACCCAGTACTTC. It codes for CASSVGTGSGTQYF.

CDR3 DNA sequence: TGTGCCAGCAGCTCCGGGACAGGGGGCTACGAGCAGTACTTC. This sequence encodes CASSSGTGGYEQYF. J is TRBJ2-7 and V is TRBV11-2, with 11 bases that match TRBD1. The trim removed 4 bases at V and 3 bases at J, leaving 2 bases unmatched. The CDR3 contains 14 residues. Germline CDR1 reads SGHAT; CDR2 reads FQNNGV.

The V call is TRBV2, the J call TRBJ2-3; 14 bases agree with TRBD2. CDR3 size: 16 residues. J lost 6 bases, V lost 5 bases, and 7 bases had no gene match. The V gene's germline CDR1 is SNHLY and CDR2 FYNNEI. The CDR3 coding sequence is TGTGCCAGCAGTCTAGGACTAGCGGGGGGCTGGGATACGCAGTATTTT. As protein: CASSLGLAGGWDTQYF.

The chain links TRBV28 to TRBJ2-7; possibly TRBD1 for D (6 bases). V was cut by 6 bases and J by 4 bases, with 13 bases left in between. The length of the CDR3 is 13 residues. Per the germline V gene, CDR1 is MDHEN and CDR2 is SYDVKM. The CDR3 DNA sequence: TGTGCCAGCAGCTTCGAGGACAGATACGAGCAGTACTTC. Protein: CASSFEDRYEQYF.

The chain has TRBV29-1 and TRBJ2-2; 7 bases are shared with TRBD1. This CDR3 contains 13 residues. Germline CDR1 SQVTM, CDR2 ANQGSEA. V lost 5 bases to trimming and J lost 8 bases; unmatched junction nucleotides: 8. CDR3 loop: CSVPGTDLGELFF. The CDR3 DNA reads TGCAGCGTTCCCGGGACAGATTTGGGGGAGCTGTTTTTT.

The chain employs TRBV7-2 and TRBJ1-3, with D hard to call. The CDR3 runs 13 residues. Looked up from germline, CDR1 is SGHTA and CDR2 is FQGNSA. The ends were cut back, 11 bases at V and 4 bases at J, with 15 bases in the middle. CDR3 in DNA: TGTGCCGCCGGAGCCGCTGGAGGAAACACCATATATTTT. It specifies CAAGAAGGNTIYF.

The chain uses TRBV9 and TRBJ2-5; the match to TRBD1 covers 8 bases. J was trimmed by 6 bases and V by 2 bases; bases with no gene match: 12. Germline CDR1 SGDLS, CDR2 YYNGEE. CDR3 length: 16 residues. The CDR3 loop reads CASSVSHGQGAQTQYF. In nucleotides, the CDR3 is TGTGCCAGCAGCGTGTCTCACGGCCAGGGGGCACAGACCCAGTACTTC.

The V call is TRBV5-6, the J call TRBJ2-5, with 8 bases aligning to TRBD2. Germline trimming cut 0 bases from V and 4 bases from J; bases unmatched to any gene: 11. The CDR3 spans 17 residues. Germline CDR1 is SGHDT and CDR2 is YYEEEE. The chain's CDR3 is CASSLGPPAGGRETQYF. Written as DNA, the CDR3 is TGTGCCAGCAGCTTGGGGCCCCCTGCGGGGGGCAGAGAGACCCAGTACTTC.

This clone occurred a few times. The chain employs TRBV19 and TRBJ2-7; 9 bases fit TRBD2. The germline V gene encodes CDR1 LNHDA and CDR2 SQIVND (reference sequence). This CDR3 is 14 amino acids long. The V and J ends lost 2 bases and 4 bases, in that order; junction bases with no gene match: 3. This CDR3 reads CASSILAGGYEQYF. The CDR3 nucleotides are TGTGCCAGTAGTATACTGGCGGGAGGGTACGAGCAGTACTTC.

This chain uses TRBV28 with TRBJ2-2; D is ambiguous. The V end was cut by 4 bases, the J end by 2 bases, with 5 bases between. Looked up from germline, CDR1 is MDHEN and CDR2 is SYDVKM. There are 13 residues in the CDR3. CDR3 nucleotide sequence: TGTGCCAGCAGTTATGTAAACACCGGGGAGCTGTTTTTT. This codes for CASSYVNTGELFF.

The chain carries TRBV7-9 and TRBJ2-7, with 7 nucleotides matching TRBD1. CDR3 length: 13 amino acids. V lost 8 bases to trimming and J lost 0 bases; unmatched junction nucleotides: 4. CDR1 and CDR2 from the germline V gene are SEHNR and FQNEAQ (reference sequence). The CDR3 DNA reads as TGTGCCAGCCGACAGGGAAGCTCCTACGAGCAGTACTTC. This translates into CASRQGSSYEQYF.

This chain links TRBV27 with TRBJ2-3, with D unresolved. The germline V gene has CDR1 MNHEY and CDR2 SMNVEV (reference sequence). V lost 1 base, J lost 3 bases, and 14 bases lay in between. This CDR3 has 16 residues. The CDR3 loop is CASSLWSPKATDTQYF. The CDR3 DNA is TGTGCCAGCAGTTTATGGAGCCCTAAAGCTACAGATACGCAGTATTTT.

The rearrangement links TRBV10-3 to TRBJ2-1; 9 bases map to TRBD1. This CDR3 is built from 14 residues. The germline gives CDR1 ENHRY, CDR2 SYGVKD. The V gene end was trimmed by 10 bases and the J gene end by 8 bases; junction bases not matched to a gene: 12. The CDR3 DNA reads TGTGCCACCAAGGACAGGGGAATGATCTATGAGCAGTTCTTC. Residues: CATKDRGMIYEQFF.

The J gene is TRBJ2-3, the V gene TRBV2; 7 nucleotides align to TRBD2. From germline, CDR1 is SNHLY and CDR2 FYNNEI. The V segment lost 3 bases and the J segment 2 bases; nucleotides outside the gene matches: 5. The CDR3 extends over 15 amino acids. CDR3: CASSEGLPYTDTQYF. In DNA form, the CDR3 reads TGTGCCAGCAGTGAGGGACTACCGTACACAGATACGCAGTATTTT. Drawing the rest from reference TRBV2 and TRBJ2-3, the complete variable domain is EPEVTQTPSHQVTQMGQEVILRCVPISNHLYFYWYRQILGQKVEFLVSFYNNEISEKSEIFDDQFSVERPDGSNFTLKIRSTKLEDSAMYFCASSEGLPYTDTQYFGPGTRLTVL.

The sample holds one count of this clone. J is TRBJ1-3 and V is TRBV28; tentative D call: TRBD1 (6 bases). The V end was cut by 10 bases, the J end by 5 bases, with 18 bases between. CDR1 is MDHEN and CDR2 is SYDVKM in the germline V gene. The CDR3 covers 14 residues. The CDR3 nucleotides are TGTGCCACTCGGGGACAATCGAGCCGAAACACCATATATTTT. It specifies CATRGQSSRNTIYF.

This clone occurred once. The J gene is TRBJ2-7, the V gene TRBV5-6, with 9 bases lining up with TRBD1. Trimming took 5 bases from V and 1 from J; bases not matched to a gene: 7. CDR3 length: 15 residues. Germline assignment: CDR1 SGHDT and CDR2 YYEEEE. The CDR3 region is CASSARQGGSYEQYF. DNA for the CDR3: TGTGCCAGCAGTGCCCGACAGGGGGGATCCTACGAGCAGTACTTC.

The chain recombines TRBV4-3 with TRBJ1-4; D might be TRBD1 (5 bases). V was pared by 3 bases and J by 8 bases, with 13 bases between. The germline gives CDR1 LGHNA, CDR2 YSLEER. The CDR3 extends over 14 amino acids. CDR3 region: CASSQGPKGEKLFF. The CDR3 coding sequence is TGCGCCAGCAGCCAGGGGCCGAAGGGAGAAAAACTGTTTTTT.

The chain links TRBV7-9 to TRBJ2-7; D not resolved. The germline V gene encodes CDR1 SEHNR and CDR2 FQNEAQ (reference sequence). V was cut by 0 bases and J by 7 bases, with 7 bases left in between. The CDR3 totals 12 residues. CDR3 loop: CASSLASREQYF. For the CDR3, the DNA is TGTGCCAGCAGCTTAGCTTCGCGTGAGCAGTACTTC. The full variable domain, completed using reference TRBV7-9 and TRBJ2-7, is DTGVSQNPRHKITKRGQNVTFRCDPISEHNRLYWYRQTLGQGPEFLTYFQNEAQLEKSRLLSDRFSAERPKGSFSTLEIQRTEQGDSAMYLCASSLASREQYFGPGTRLTVT.

Here the CDR3 DNA reads TGTGCTAGTGGTTTGAGGACTAGCGGGACCGAGCAGTACTTC. This sequence encodes CASGLRTSGTEQYF. The chain has TRBV12-5 and TRBJ2-7; TRBD2 agrees at 12 bases. The junction had 2 bases not matched to a gene; V was cut back by 2 bases and J by 6 bases. The CDR3 covers 14 residues. Germline CDR1 LGHNT, CDR2 FRNRAP.

This rearrangement joins TRBV5-1 to TRBJ2-4, with 8 positions matching TRBD1. The CDR3 loop spans 16 amino acids. Germline V lookup: CDR1 SGHRS, CDR2 YFSETQ. The trim removed 0 bases at V and 4 bases at J, leaving 6 bases unmatched. Here the CDR3 DNA reads TGCGCCAGCAGCTTGGACCCGACAGGGGCGAAAAACATTCAGTACTTC. It codes for CASSLDPTGAKNIQYF.

This clone was seen more than once but under ten times. As DNA, the CDR3 is TGTGCCAGCAGGGAGAGAGGAGGGATTAATGAAAAACTGTTTTTT. It is translated as CASRERGGINEKLFF. This rearrangement joins TRBV5-8 to TRBJ1-4; D gene unclear. Germline values: CDR1 SGHTS, CDR2 YDEGEE. Trimming shortened V by 5 bases and J by 4 bases, and 15 bases separated the two germline ends. The CDR3 runs 15 residues.

This clone has only one observation. The chain links TRBV5-4 to TRBJ1-2, with 8 bases aligning to TRBD1. The V gene end was trimmed by 4 bases and the J gene end by 4 bases; junction bases not matched to a gene: 9. The CDR3 length is 15 residues. The germline V gene encodes CDR1 SGHNT and CDR2 YYREEE (reference sequence). The CDR3 loop is CASSKGQDDFYGYTF. The CDR3 DNA reads TGTGCCAGCAGCAAGGGACAGGACGATTTCTATGGCTACACCTTC. The complete variable domain, with remaining parts taken from reference TRBV5-4 and TRBJ1-2, reads ETGVTQSPTHLIKTRGQQVTLRCSSQSGHNTVSWYQQALGQGPQFIFQYYREEENGRGNFPPRFSGLQFPNYSSELNVNALELDDSALYLCASSKGQDDFYGYTFGSGTRLTVV.

The rearrangement uses TRBV5-8 and TRBJ2-5; D call uncertain. V lost 6 bases, J lost 1 base, and 4 bases lay in between. From germline, CDR1 is SGHTS and CDR2 YDEGEE. The CDR3 contains 11 residues. As DNA, the CDR3 is TGTGCCAGCACTATCCAAGAGACCCAGTACTTC. Its translation is CASTIQETQYF.

The chain joins TRBV19 to TRBJ1-5, with D possibly being TRBD1 (5 bases). Germline V gives CDR1 LNHDA, CDR2 SQIVND (reference sequence). V dropped 10 bases and J dropped 1 base, with 17 bases sitting between them. The CDR3 spans 15 residues. The CDR3 spells CATKLRQSSNQPQHF. CDR3 nucleotide sequence: TGTGCCACCAAACTTAGACAGTCCAGCAATCAGCCCCAGCATTTT.

This clone was counted between two and nine times. The chain carries TRBV10-3 and TRBJ1-4, with a tentative D call TRBD1 (6 bases). V lost 6 bases and J lost 5, with 10 bases in between. In germline, CDR1 is ENHRY, CDR2 SYGVKD. The CDR3 has 13 amino acids. The chain's CDR3 is CAIRRGGNEKLFF. CDR3 bases: TGTGCCATCAGGAGAGGGGGAAATGAAAAACTGTTTTTT.

This chain links TRBV18 with TRBJ2-5, with 8 bases aligning to TRBD2. The germline gives CDR1 KGHSH, CDR2 LQKENI. CDR3 length equals 17 residues. The junction had 14 bases not matched to a gene; V was cut back by 3 bases and J by 5 bases. The CDR3 coding sequence is TGTGCCAGCTCACCTCGTCTACAGCGGGAGAGGGGGGAGACCCAGTACTTC. This codes for CASSPRLQRERGETQYF.